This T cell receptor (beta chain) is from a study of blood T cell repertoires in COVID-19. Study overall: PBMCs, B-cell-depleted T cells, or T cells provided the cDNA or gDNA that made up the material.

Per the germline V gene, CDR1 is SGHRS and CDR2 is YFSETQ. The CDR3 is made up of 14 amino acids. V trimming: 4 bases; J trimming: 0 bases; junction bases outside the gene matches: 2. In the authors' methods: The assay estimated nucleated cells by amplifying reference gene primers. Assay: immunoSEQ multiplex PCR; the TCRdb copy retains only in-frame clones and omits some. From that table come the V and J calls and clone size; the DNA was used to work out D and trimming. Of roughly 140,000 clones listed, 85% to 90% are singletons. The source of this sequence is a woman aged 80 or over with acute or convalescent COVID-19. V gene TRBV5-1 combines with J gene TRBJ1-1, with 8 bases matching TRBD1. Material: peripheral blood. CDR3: CASSPQGVNTEAFF. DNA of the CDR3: TGCGCCAGCAGCCCACAGGGGGTGAACACTGAAGCTTTCTTT.